Below, one TCR beta chain is given with its context. The CDR3 ends on some other residue instead of the conserved phenylalanine or tryptophan, so this is likely a read error. The limits of the CDR3 on the DNA are not certain, so only TCRdb's listed CDR3 is given. The sample comes from a study of cytomegalovirus exposure and HLA in healthy donors. The PCR ran on 60 Vbeta and 13 Jbeta primers. Some clones are missing from TCRdb's copy, which holds only in-frame ones; the method was immunoSEQ multiplex PCR. The top ten hold roughly 2.3% of the sample, which has hundreds of thousands of clones, about 90% seen once. Unrecorded immune exposure was likely among donors, who were nominally healthy when sampled. The TCR sequence derives from a woman younger than 35 in good health and CMV-seronegative. Sequencing input: PBMCs.

The CDR3 is CASGSRGLAAAI. The V call is TRBV9, the J call TRBJ2-3; the DNA was not compared with TRBD2, the D call given in the table. Termini included, the CDR3 measures 12 amino acids. The germline CDR1 and CDR2 sequences are SGDLS and YYNGEE.